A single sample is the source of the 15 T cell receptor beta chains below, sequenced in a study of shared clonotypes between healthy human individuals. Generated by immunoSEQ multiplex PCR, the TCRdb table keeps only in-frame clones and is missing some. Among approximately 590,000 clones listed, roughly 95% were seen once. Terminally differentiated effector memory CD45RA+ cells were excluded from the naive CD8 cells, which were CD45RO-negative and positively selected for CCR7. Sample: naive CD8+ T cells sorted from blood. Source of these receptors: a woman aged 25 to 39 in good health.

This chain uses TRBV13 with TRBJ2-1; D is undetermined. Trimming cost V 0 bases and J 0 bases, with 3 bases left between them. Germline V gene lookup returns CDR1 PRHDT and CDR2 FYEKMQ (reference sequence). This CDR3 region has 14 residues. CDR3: CASSLGGSYNEQFF. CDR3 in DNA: TGTGCCAGCAGCTTAGGGGGCTCCTACAATGAGCAGTTCTTC.

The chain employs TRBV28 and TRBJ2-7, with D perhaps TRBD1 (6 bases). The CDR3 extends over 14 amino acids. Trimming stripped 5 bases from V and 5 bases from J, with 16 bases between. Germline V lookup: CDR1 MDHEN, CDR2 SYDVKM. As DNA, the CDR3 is TGTGCCAGCAGTCCGACGCCGGACAGCCACGAGCAGTACTTC. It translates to CASSPTPDSHEQYF.

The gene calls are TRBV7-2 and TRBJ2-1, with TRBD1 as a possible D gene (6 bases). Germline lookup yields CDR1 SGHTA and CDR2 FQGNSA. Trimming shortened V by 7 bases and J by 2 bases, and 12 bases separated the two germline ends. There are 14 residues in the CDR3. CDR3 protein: CASTGETTYNEQFF. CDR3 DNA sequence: TGTGCCAGCACAGGGGAGACTACCTACAATGAGCAGTTCTTC.

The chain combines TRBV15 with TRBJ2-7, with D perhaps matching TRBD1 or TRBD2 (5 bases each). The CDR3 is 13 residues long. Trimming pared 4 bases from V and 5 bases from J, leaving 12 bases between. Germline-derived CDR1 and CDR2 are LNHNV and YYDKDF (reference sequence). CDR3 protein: CATSTRWDDEQYF. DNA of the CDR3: TGTGCCACCAGCACCCGCTGGGACGACGAGCAGTACTTC.

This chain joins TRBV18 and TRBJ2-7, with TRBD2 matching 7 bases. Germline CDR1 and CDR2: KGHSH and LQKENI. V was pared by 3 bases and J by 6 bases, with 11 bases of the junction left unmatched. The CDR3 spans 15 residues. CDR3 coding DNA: TGTGCCAGCTCACCTACTAGCGCGTCCCCCCCCGAGCAGTACTTC. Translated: CASSPTSASPPEQYF. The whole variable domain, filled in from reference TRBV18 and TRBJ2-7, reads NAGVMQNPRHLVRRRGQEARLRCSPMKGHSHVYWYRQLPEEGLKFMVYLQKENIIDESGMPKERFSAEFPKEGPSILRIQQVVRGDSAAYFCASSPTSASPPEQYFGPGTRLTVT.

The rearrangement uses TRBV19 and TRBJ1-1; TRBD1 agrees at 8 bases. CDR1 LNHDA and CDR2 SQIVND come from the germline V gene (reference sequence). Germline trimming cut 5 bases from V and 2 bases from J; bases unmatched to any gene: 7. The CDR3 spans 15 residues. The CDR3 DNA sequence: TGTGCCAGTAGTCTAGGGGACAGGTTAAACACTGAAGCTTTCTTT. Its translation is CASSLGDRLNTEAFF.

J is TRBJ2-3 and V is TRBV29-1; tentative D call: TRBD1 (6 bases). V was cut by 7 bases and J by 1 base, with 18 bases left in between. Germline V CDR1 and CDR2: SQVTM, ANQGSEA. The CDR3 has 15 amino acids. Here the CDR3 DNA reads TGCAGCGACGCCCCCTCCAGGGGTCGCACAGATACGCAGTATTTT. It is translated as CSDAPSRGRTDTQYF.

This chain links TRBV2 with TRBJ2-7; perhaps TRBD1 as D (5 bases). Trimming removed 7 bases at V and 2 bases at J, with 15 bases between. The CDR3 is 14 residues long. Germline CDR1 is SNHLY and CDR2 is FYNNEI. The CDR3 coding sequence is TGTGCCAGCATGGCCCGTGGGGCCACCTACGAGCAGTACTTC. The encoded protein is CASMARGATYEQYF.

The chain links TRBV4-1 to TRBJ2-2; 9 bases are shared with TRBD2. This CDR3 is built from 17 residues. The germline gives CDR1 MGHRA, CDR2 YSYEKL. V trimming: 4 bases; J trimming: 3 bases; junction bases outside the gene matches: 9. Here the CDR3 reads CASSPQGSGRYTGELFF. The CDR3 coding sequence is TGCGCCAGCAGCCCACAAGGTAGCGGGAGATACACCGGGGAGCTGTTTTTT.

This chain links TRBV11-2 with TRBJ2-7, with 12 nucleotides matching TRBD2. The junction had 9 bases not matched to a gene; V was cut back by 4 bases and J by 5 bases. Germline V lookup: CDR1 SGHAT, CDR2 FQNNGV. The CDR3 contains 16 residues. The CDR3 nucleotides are TGTGCCAGCAGCTCGTTAACTAGCGGGAGGTGGGACGAGCAGTACTTC. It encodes CASSSLTSGRWDEQYF.

CDR3 region: CASSASGRTTGELFF. The DNA for the CDR3 is TGTGCCAGCAGCGCTAGCGGGAGGACCACCGGGGAGCTGTTTTTT. This chain joins TRBV2 and TRBJ2-2; 11 bases map to TRBD2. Trimming cost V 6 bases and J 4 bases; bases outside gene matches: 4. The CDR3 extends over 15 amino acids. The V gene's germline CDR1 is SNHLY and CDR2 FYNNEI.

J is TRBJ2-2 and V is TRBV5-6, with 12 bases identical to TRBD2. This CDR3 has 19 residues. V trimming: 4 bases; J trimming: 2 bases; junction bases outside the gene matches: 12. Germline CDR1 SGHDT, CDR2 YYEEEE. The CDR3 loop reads CASSGTLAGGPFNTGELFF. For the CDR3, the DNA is TGTGCCAGCAGCGGCACTCTAGCGGGAGGGCCTTTTAACACCGGGGAGCTGTTTTTT.

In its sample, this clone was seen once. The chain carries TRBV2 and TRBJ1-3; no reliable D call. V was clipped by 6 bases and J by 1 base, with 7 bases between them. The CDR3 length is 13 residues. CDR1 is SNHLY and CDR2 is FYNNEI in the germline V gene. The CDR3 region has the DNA TGTGCCAGCAGGGCGGTATCTGGAAACACCATATATTTT. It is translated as CASRAVSGNTIYF.

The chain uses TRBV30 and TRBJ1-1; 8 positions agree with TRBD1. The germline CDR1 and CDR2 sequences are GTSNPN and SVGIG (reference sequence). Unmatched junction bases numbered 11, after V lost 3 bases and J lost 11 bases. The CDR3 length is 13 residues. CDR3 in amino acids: CAWSPRDRPRAFF. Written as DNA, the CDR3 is TGTGCCTGGAGCCCTCGGGACAGGCCGAGGGCTTTCTTT.

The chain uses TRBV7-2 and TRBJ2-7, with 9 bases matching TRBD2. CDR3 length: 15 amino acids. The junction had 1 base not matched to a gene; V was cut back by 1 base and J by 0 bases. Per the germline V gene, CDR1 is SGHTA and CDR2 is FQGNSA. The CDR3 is CASSLVSGSSYEQYF. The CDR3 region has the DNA TGTGCCAGCAGCTTAGTTAGCGGGAGCTCCTACGAGCAGTACTTC.